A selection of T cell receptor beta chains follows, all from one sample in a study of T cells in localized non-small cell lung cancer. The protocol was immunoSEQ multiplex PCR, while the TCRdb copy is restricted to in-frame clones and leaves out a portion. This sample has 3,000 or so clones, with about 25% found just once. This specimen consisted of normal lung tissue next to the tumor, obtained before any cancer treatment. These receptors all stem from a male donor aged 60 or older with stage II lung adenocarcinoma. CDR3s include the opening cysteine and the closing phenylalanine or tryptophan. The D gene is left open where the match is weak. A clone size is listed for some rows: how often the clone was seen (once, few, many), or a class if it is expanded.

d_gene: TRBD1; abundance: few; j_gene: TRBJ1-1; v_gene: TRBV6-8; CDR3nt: TGTGCCAGCAAAACAGGGGGGTACACTGAAGCTTTCTTT; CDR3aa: CASKTGGYTEAFF
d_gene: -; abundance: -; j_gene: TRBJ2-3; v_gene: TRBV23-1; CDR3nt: TGCGCCAGCAGTCATATAGTTCGGTACGATACGCAGTATTTT; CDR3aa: CASSHIVRYDTQYF
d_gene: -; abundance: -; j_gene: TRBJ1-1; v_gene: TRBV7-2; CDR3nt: TGTGCCAGCAGTTCATTTCGGGGGACTGAAGCTTTCTTT; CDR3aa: CASSSFRGTEAFF
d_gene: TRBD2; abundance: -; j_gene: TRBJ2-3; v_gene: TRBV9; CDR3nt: TGTGCCAGCAGGCGCCGGGACTACCCCACAGATACGCAGTATTTT; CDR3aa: CASRRRDYPTDTQYF
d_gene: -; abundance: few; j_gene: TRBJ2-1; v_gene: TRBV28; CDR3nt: TGTGCCAGCAGATTTATGCCTAGCGAGACCTACAATGAGCAGTTCTTC; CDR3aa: CASRFMPSETYNEQFF
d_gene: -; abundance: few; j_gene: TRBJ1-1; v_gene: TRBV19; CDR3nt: TGTGCCAGTAACCCTGGAGGGAACACTGAAGCTTTCTTT; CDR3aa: CASNPGGNTEAFF
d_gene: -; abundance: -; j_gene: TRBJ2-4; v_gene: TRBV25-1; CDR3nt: TGTGCCAGCAGTTCCCGGGCCGCGAAAAACATTCAGTACTTC; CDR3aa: CASSSRAAKNIQYF
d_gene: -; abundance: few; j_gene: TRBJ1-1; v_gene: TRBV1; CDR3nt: TGCGCCAGCAGCCAAGATCCCGCGGGGGGGACTGAAGCTTTCTTT; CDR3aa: CASSQDPAGGTEAFF
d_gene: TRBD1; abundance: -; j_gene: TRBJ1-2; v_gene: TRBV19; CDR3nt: TGTGCCAGTAGTATAGTTTTCCGGGACAGGGACCCCTTCTATGGCTACACCTTC; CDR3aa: CASSIVFRDRDPFYGYTF
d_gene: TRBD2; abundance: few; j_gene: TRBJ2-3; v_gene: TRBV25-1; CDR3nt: TGTGCCAGCACTAAGACTAGCGGGGGAAGCGCAGATACGCAGTATTTT; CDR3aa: CASTKTSGGSADTQYF
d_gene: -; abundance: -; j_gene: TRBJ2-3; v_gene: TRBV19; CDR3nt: TGTGCCAGCCGTGCACTAGGCACAGATACGCAGTATTTT; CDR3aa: CASRALGTDTQYF
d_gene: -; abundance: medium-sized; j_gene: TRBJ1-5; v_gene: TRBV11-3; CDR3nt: TGTGCCAGCAGCTTGGAGGGGGGCAATCAGCCCCAGCATTTT; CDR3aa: CASSLEGGNQPQHF
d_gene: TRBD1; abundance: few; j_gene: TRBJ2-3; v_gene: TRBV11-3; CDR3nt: TGTGCCAGCAGCTTAAGGGGGCAGAGCACAGATACGCAGTATTTT; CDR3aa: CASSLRGQSTDTQYF
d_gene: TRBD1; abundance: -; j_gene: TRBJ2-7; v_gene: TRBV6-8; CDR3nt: TGTGCCAGCAGTTCTTCCGGGACAGGGATTAAGTACTTC; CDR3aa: CASSSSGTGIKYF
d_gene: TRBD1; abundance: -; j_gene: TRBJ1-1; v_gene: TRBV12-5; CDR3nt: TGTGCCAGCACCCCCCGAGGACAGGGGGCGGAAACTGAAGCTTTCTTT; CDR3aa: CASTPRGQGAETEAFF
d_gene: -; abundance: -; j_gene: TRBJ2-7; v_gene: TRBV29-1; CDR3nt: TGCAGCGTTGTAGGATCAGGGGACGAGCAGTACTTC; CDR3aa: CSVVGSGDEQYF